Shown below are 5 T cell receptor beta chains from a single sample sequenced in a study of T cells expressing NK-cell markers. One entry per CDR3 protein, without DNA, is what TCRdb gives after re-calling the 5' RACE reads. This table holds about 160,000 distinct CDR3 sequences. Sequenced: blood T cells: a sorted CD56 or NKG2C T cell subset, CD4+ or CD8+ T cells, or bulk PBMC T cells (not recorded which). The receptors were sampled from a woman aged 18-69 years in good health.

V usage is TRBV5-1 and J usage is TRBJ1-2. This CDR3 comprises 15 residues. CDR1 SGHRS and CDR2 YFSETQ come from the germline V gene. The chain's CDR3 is CASSQTGTSGDSGTF.

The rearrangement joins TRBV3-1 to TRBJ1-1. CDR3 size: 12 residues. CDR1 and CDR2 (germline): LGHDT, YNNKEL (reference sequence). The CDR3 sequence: CASSQLEMEAFF.

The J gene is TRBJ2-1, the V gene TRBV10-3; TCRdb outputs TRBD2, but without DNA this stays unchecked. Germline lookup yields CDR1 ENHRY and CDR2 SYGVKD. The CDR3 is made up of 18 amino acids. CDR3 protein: CAISEVSKTSGSVHEQFF.

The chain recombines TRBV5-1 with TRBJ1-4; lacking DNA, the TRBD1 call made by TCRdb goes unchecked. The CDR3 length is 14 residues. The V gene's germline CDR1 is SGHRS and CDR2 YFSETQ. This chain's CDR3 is CASSVSQGVEKLFF.

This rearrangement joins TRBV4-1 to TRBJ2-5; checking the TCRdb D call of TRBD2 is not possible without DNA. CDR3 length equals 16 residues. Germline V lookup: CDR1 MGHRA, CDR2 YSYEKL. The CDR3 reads CASSQYVTSGQGIQYF.